Shown below are 15 T cell receptor beta chains from a single sample sequenced in a study. In TCRdb, the RT-PCR reads were re-called with MiXCR into one record per CDR3 protein. The repertoire has fewer than 800,000 distinct CDR3 sequences, approximately 15% of them found once; the top ten carry about 3.9%. Specimen: memory CD4+ T cells from blood. Source of these receptors: a female donor in good health, serving as a healthy control.

This clonotype was counted a few times. The rearrangement uses TRBV27 and TRBJ1-6; D unclear. The CDR3 sequence is 14 residues long. The V gene's germline CDR1 is MNHEY and CDR2 SMNVEV (reference sequence). Trimming took 1 base from V and 4 from J, leaving 5 bases between them. The CDR3 region is CASSLYGYNSPLHF. DNA of the CDR3: TGTGCCAGCAGTTTATATGGTTATAATTCACCCCTCCACTTT.

This clonotype was picked up many times. J is TRBJ1-5 and V is TRBV7-2; D is unresolved. Germline V gene lookup returns CDR1 SGHTA and CDR2 FQGNSA. V was trimmed by 0 bases and J by 5 bases, leaving 11 bases between them. This CDR3 is 15 amino acids long. The CDR3 spells CASSLAPDAHQPQHF. Here the CDR3 DNA reads TGTGCCAGCAGCTTAGCGCCGGACGCCCATCAGCCCCAGCATTTT.

This clonotype was seen repeatedly, ten times or more. The CDR3 reads CASSQGPLNGYTF. The DNA for the CDR3 is TGTGCCAGCAGCCAAGGGCCCCTGAATGGCTACACCTTC. The V gene is TRBV4-2, the J gene TRBJ1-2, with D hard to call. Trimming took off 1 base at V and 6 bases at J, with 9 bases between the two ends. The length of the CDR3 is 13 residues. CDR1 is LGHNA and CDR2 is YNFKEQ in the germline V gene.

The chain has TRBV20-1 and TRBJ2-3; the D gene is possibly TRBD1 (6 bases). Trimming took off 3 bases at V and 3 bases at J, with 13 bases between the two ends. Germline lookup yields CDR1 DFQATT and CDR2 SNEGSKA (reference sequence). This CDR3 is 14 amino acids long. CDR3 DNA sequence: TGCAGTGCTAGTTCCCAGAGGGGGACAGATACGCAGTATTTT. Translating gives CSASSQRGTDTQYF.

The rearrangement links TRBV7-9 to TRBJ2-7; D is perhaps TRBD2 (6 bases). The CDR3 has 11 amino acids. V was shortened by 5 bases and J by 6 bases, with 8 bases between the two germline ends. The germline V gene has CDR1 SEHNR and CDR2 FQNEAQ (reference sequence). CDR3 protein: CASSAGREQYF. CDR3 nucleotide sequence: TGTGCCAGCAGCGCGGGACGCGAGCAGTACTTC.

Only a few counts were recorded for this clonotype. The CDR3 region is CASSQGLATNTGELFF. The DNA for the CDR3 is TGTGCCAGCAGCCAAGGTTTAGCGACGAACACCGGGGAGCTGTTTTTT. The chain recombines TRBV3-1 with TRBJ2-2; tentative D call: TRBD2 (5 bases). Germline CDR1 and CDR2: LGHDT and YNNKEL (reference sequence). This CDR3 contains 16 residues. Trimming shortened V by 1 base and J by 0 bases, and 9 bases separated the two germline ends.

In its sample, this clonotype was seen many times. CDR3 coding DNA: TGTGCCAGCAGCTACCAGGGGACATTGTACGAGCAGTACTTC. This encodes CASSYQGTLYEQYF. J is TRBJ2-7 and V is TRBV7-2; D perhaps matches TRBD1 (6 bases). CDR1 is SGHTA, CDR2 FQGNSA, per germline. This CDR3 has 14 residues. Trimming pared 4 bases from V and 4 bases from J, leaving 14 bases between.

This clonotype has ten or more counts. V usage is TRBV29-1 and J usage is TRBJ1-5; 9 positions match TRBD1. Germline loops: CDR1 SQVTM, CDR2 ANQGSEA. The J segment lost 1 base and the V segment lost 3 bases, leaving 13 bases of the junction unmatched. This CDR3 contains 18 residues. The CDR3 sequence is CSVERQGVYLWSNQPQHF. The DNA for the CDR3 is TGCAGCGTTGAGCGACAGGGGGTCTATCTCTGGAGCAATCAGCCCCAGCATTTT.

This clonotype has a handful of counts. J is TRBJ2-3 and V is TRBV7-2, with D perhaps matching TRBD1 or TRBD2 (5 bases each). The CDR3 sequence is 18 residues long. The germline V and J ends were trimmed by 5 bases and 0 bases, with 21 bases remaining between them. CDR1 is SGHTA and CDR2 is FQGNSA in the germline V gene. CDR3 sequence (DNA): TGTGCCAGCAGCCCTTACCGCCTGGGACGTACTAGCACAGATACGCAGTATTTT. It codes for CASSPYRLGRTSTDTQYF. Supplemented by reference TRBV7-2 and TRBJ2-3, the full variable domain reads GAGVSQSPSNKVTEKGKDVELRCDPISGHTALYWYRQSLGQGLEFLIYFQGNSAPDKSGLPSDRFSAERTGGSVSTLTIQRTQQEDSAVYLCASSPYRLGRTSTDTQYFGPGTRLTVL.

The chain recombines TRBV4-2 with TRBJ1-1; D remains ambiguous. Germline values: CDR1 LGHNA, CDR2 YNFKEQ. Trimming removed 0 bases at V and 1 base at J, with 9 bases between. CDR3 length: 15 amino acids. CDR3 protein: CASSQDRQENTEAFF. The CDR3 DNA is TGTGCCAGCAGCCAAGATCGGCAGGAGAACACTGAAGCTTTCTTT.

This clonotype was recorded at least ten times. The genes are TRBV4-3 and TRBJ1-6; tentatively, D is TRBD1 (5 bases). V was shortened by 1 base and J by 9 bases, with 10 bases between the two germline ends. Germline V gene data show CDR1 as LGHNA and CDR2 as YSLEER. The CDR3 spans 14 residues. CDR3 in amino acids: CASSQVRGGSPLHF. The CDR3 DNA reads TGCGCCAGCAGCCAAGTACGGGGGGGTTCACCCCTCCACTTT.

This clonotype was seen more than once but under ten times. The gene calls are TRBV7-2 and TRBJ1-1; D remains unclear. Trimming removed 7 bases from V and 1 base from J, with 10 bases in between. This CDR3 comprises 13 residues. Germline loops: CDR1 SGHTA, CDR2 FQGNSA. The CDR3 loop is CASNFAGNTEAFF. For the CDR3, the DNA is TGTGCCAGCAACTTCGCAGGGAACACTGAAGCTTTCTTT.

This clonotype was detected ten times or more. The rearrangement uses TRBV12-3 or TRBV12-4 and TRBJ1-2; D is undetermined. This CDR3 contains 11 residues. V lost 7 bases, J lost 7 bases, and 10 bases lay in between. This CDR3 is CASTLTGGYTF. The DNA of the CDR3 is TGTGCCAGCACCCTGACCGGTGGCTACACCTTC.

This clonotype has a handful of counts. V gene TRBV18 combines with J gene TRBJ2-1; 8 bases fit TRBD2. Germline-derived CDR1 and CDR2 are KGHSH and LQKENI. CDR3 size: 16 residues. After removal of 5 bases from V and 8 bases from J, the junction contained 14 bases not matched to a gene. The CDR3 here is CASSKGSGNEGYEQFF. The CDR3 region has the DNA TGTGCCAGCTCAAAAGGTAGCGGGAACGAAGGTTATGAGCAGTTCTTC.

The gene calls are TRBV11-2 and TRBJ2-7; D is perhaps TRBD2 (5 bases). The CDR3 spans 16 residues. The germline CDR1 and CDR2 sequences are SGHAT and FQNNGV. V lost 4 bases, J lost 0 bases, and 16 bases lay in between. CDR3 residues: CASSSMVGGPSYEQYF. The DNA of the CDR3 is TGTGCCAGCAGCTCGATGGTTGGCGGGCCCTCCTACGAGCAGTACTTC.